The 23 T cell receptor beta chains given below trace back to one sample, sequenced in a study of CD8 T cells in ankylosing spondylitis. Study findings and constraints: Apparently characteristic of ankylosing spondylitis blood was a TCR beta motif (under ten highly homologous variants).

What these receptors recognize is not known. TCRdb re-called the 5' RACE reads with MiXCR, one entry per CDR3 protein. The repertoire holds 500,000 to 550,000 distinct CDR3 sequences, with 12% as singletons. Sequenced sample: blood, either unsorted or a sorted T cell fraction (not recorded which). The source is a male donor with ankylosing spondylitis.

This clonotype was seen a handful of times. The V gene is TRBV5-1, the J gene TRBJ2-7, with a weak D call TRBD1 (6 bases). Trimming took 0 bases from V and 7 from J, leaving 14 bases between them. CDR3 length: 14 amino acids. Per the germline V gene, CDR1 is SGHRS and CDR2 is YFSETQ. The DNA for the CDR3 is TGCGCCAGCAGCTTGGAACAGGGCGTTCGAGAGCAGTACTTC. Translation: CASSLEQGVREQYF.

In its sample, this clonotype was seen many times. The genes are TRBV5-1 and TRBJ2-7; D not resolved. This CDR3 is built from 14 residues. Between the trimmed V and J ends, which lost 4 bases and 3 bases, there was a span of 14 bases. Per the germline V gene, CDR1 is SGHRS and CDR2 is YFSETQ. The CDR3 coding sequence is TGCGCCAGCAGCCGAAGTGGGAACAGCTACGAGCAGTACTTC. Amino acid sequence: CASSRSGNSYEQYF.

This clonotype was seen at least ten times. CDR3 in amino acids: CASSQGPGAEAFF. The CDR3 coding sequence is TGTGCCAGCAGCCAAGGGCCTGGAGCTGAAGCTTTCTTT. The chain combines TRBV3-1 with TRBJ1-1; no definite D call. The CDR3 has 13 amino acids. CDR1 is LGHDT and CDR2 is YNNKEL in the germline V gene (reference sequence). Deletions cut 1 base from V and 6 bases from J, with 9 bases between. Filled out from reference TRBV3-1 and TRBJ1-1, the complete variable domain reads DTAVSQTPKYLVTQMGNDKSIKCEQNLGHDTMYWYKQDSKKFLKIMFSYNNKELIINETVPNRFSPKSPDKAHLNLHINSLELGDSAVYFCASSQGPGAEAFFGQGTRLTVV.

This clonotype has more than one count but fewer than ten. The V call is TRBV9, the J call TRBJ2-2; 9 nucleotides align to TRBD1. Trimming at V came to 0 bases and at J to 4 bases, leaving 4 bases not matched to a gene. CDR3 size: 16 residues. The germline V gene encodes CDR1 SGDLS and CDR2 YYNGEE. The CDR3 sequence: CASSVGGQGRTGELFF. The CDR3, as DNA: TGTGCCAGCAGCGTAGGAGGACAGGGGCGCACCGGGGAGCTGTTTTTT.

The gene calls are TRBV5-6 and TRBJ2-7; 12 bases are a match to TRBD2. The CDR3 is made up of 15 amino acids. The germline gives CDR1 SGHDT, CDR2 YYEEEE. J lost 5 bases, V lost 2 bases, and 5 bases had no gene match. The CDR3, as DNA: TGTGCCAGCAGCTTCCTAGCGGGAGGGCTCAACGAGCAGTACGTC. As protein: CASSFLAGGLNEQYV.

J is TRBJ2-1 and V is TRBV27; no reliable D call. V lost 10 bases and J 5 bases, leaving 6 bases between the germline ends. The CDR3 has 10 residues. Germline V gene sequence: CDR1 MNHEY, CDR2 SMNVEV (reference sequence). This chain's CDR3 is CAIINNEQFF. In DNA form, the CDR3 reads TGTGCCATCATAAACAATGAGCAGTTCTTC.

This clonotype was seen a handful of times. The J gene is TRBJ2-1, the V gene TRBV3-1; D not certain. CDR3 size: 15 residues. Germline V gene data show CDR1 as LGHDT and CDR2 as YNNKEL (reference sequence). V lost 2 bases and J 3 bases, leaving 11 bases between the germline ends. CDR3 nucleotides: TGTGCCAGCAGCCAATTCCAGGAAAACTACAATGAGCAGTTCTTC. Translating gives CASSQFQENYNEQFF.

J is TRBJ2-3 and V is TRBV12-3 or TRBV12-4, with D tentatively TRBD2 (6 bases). The length of the CDR3 is 14 residues. Trimming stripped 6 bases from V and 2 bases from J, with 12 bases between. The DNA of the CDR3 is TGTGCCAGCAGGTGGGAGGTGAACACAGATACGCAGTATTTT. Translated: CASRWEVNTDTQYF.

This clonotype has more than one count but fewer than ten. At one of its ends the junction is not consistent with the germline gene, which may arise from a read error. The chain carries TRBV27 and TRBJ2-1; 9 nucleotides match TRBD1. The CDR3 is 16 amino acids. CDR1 is MNHEY and CDR2 is SMNVEV in the germline V gene (reference sequence). The CDR3 DNA reads as TGTGCCAGCAGCCGTCCCGGGACAGGGCGCTACGATGAGCAGTTCTTC. Residues: CASSRPGTGRYDEQFF.

This clonotype was seen more than once but under ten times. The chain carries TRBV10-1 and TRBJ2-7; D is possibly TRBD2 (6 bases). Germline CDR1 WNHNN, CDR2 SYGVQD (reference sequence). The CDR3 totals 14 residues. With 3 bases removed from V and 2 bases from J, the gap between germline ends came to 11 bases. CDR3 DNA sequence: TGCGCCAGCAGTGAAGGACTACCACCCTACGAGCAGTACTTC. Its protein is CASSEGLPPYEQYF.

The J gene is TRBJ2-5, the V gene TRBV2; 7 bases are shared with TRBD1. V lost 5 bases, J lost 4 bases, and 10 bases stayed unmatched. Per the germline V gene, CDR1 is SNHLY and CDR2 is FYNNEI. The CDR3 has 15 amino acids. DNA of the CDR3: TGTGCCAGCAGTCCCTTACAGGGGTTTGGAGAGACCCAGTACTTC. Translation gives CASSPLQGFGETQYF.

The gene calls are TRBV5-1 and TRBJ1-3; D not certain. The V end was cut by 3 bases, the J end by 0 bases, with 10 bases between. The CDR3 runs to 15 residues. Per the germline V gene, CDR1 is SGHRS and CDR2 is YFSETQ. CDR3 sequence (DNA): TGCGCCAGCAGCTCAGGTCAAAACTCTGGAAACACCATATATTTT. Protein product: CASSSGQNSGNTIYF.

This clonotype was observed at least ten times. The chain carries TRBV5-1 and TRBJ2-7; tentatively, D is TRBD2 (5 bases). V lost 0 bases to trimming and J lost 5 bases, with 6 bases between them. Per germline, CDR1 SGHRS and CDR2 YFSETQ. This CDR3 has 12 residues. CDR3 DNA sequence: TGCGCCAGCAGCTTGGTCGGGGACGAGCAGTACTTC. Its protein is CASSLVGDEQYF.

This clonotype was counted many times. The chain combines TRBV5-1 with TRBJ2-4, with 7 bases aligning to TRBD1. J lost 0 bases, V lost 1 base, and 4 bases had no gene match. Per the germline V gene, CDR1 is SGHRS and CDR2 is YFSETQ. The CDR3 covers 16 residues. CDR3 loop: CASSLQTGRAKNIQYF. CDR3 DNA sequence: TGCGCCAGCAGCTTGCAGACAGGGAGAGCCAAAAACATTCAGTACTTC.

This clonotype has a handful of counts. The CDR3 loop reads CASTRRGNPDTQYF. DNA for the CDR3: TGTGCCAGCACTAGGAGGGGTAACCCAGATACGCAGTATTTT. The chain uses TRBV2 and TRBJ2-3; possibly TRBD2 for D (6 bases). The V and J ends lost 7 bases and 4 bases respectively, with 15 bases between them. The CDR3 loop spans 14 amino acids. Germline CDR1 is SNHLY and CDR2 is FYNNEI. Filled out from reference TRBV2 and TRBJ2-3, the complete variable domain reads EPEVTQTPSHQVTQMGQEVILRCVPISNHLYFYWYRQILGQKVEFLVSFYNNEISEKSEIFDDQFSVERPDGSNFTLKIRSTKLEDSAMYFCASTRRGNPDTQYFGPGTRLTVL.

The V gene is TRBV4-1, the J gene TRBJ2-7, with 9 bases aligning to TRBD1. This CDR3 has 16 amino acids. V shed 3 bases and J 6 bases; nucleotides not matched to a gene: 12. Germline loops: CDR1 MGHRA, CDR2 YSYEKL. This chain's CDR3 is CASSHPSGTGSVEQYV. For the CDR3, the DNA is TGCGCCAGCAGCCATCCCTCCGGGACAGGGTCGGTCGAGCAGTACGTC.

This clonotype was counted between two and nine times. A much bigger clone sits one base away, suggesting this may be a read error. Since the CDR3 does not end with the conserved phenylalanine or tryptophan, this likely comes from a read error. CDR3 bases: TGTGCCAGCACCCACGAGACTCAAGAGACCCAGTACCTC. Its translation: CASTHETQETQYL. The chain carries TRBV11-2 and TRBJ2-5; D unclear. The CDR3 has 13 residues. Germline CDR1 SGHAT, CDR2 FQNNGV. Trimming took off 7 bases at V and 2 bases at J, with 11 bases between the two ends.

This clonotype was seen repeatedly, ten times or more. J is TRBJ1-1 and V is TRBV2; D is ambiguous. Germline values: CDR1 SNHLY, CDR2 FYNNEI. The CDR3 runs 12 residues. V was shortened by 8 bases and J by 4 bases, with 11 bases between the two germline ends. The CDR3 region has the DNA TGTGCCAGCCGCCGGGAGTCCACTGAAGCTTTCTTT. This codes for CASRRESTEAFF.

This clonotype came up a few times. The genes are TRBV18 and TRBJ2-1; TRBD2 agrees at 10 bases. The V gene end was trimmed by 3 bases and the J gene end by 5 bases; junction bases not matched to a gene: 16. This CDR3 is built from 19 residues. Germline CDR1 is KGHSH and CDR2 is LQKENI. CDR3: CASSPGKGLAFPGDNEQFF. The CDR3 bases are TGTGCCAGCTCACCGGGGAAGGGACTAGCGTTCCCCGGGGACAATGAGCAGTTCTTC.

This clonotype appeared many times. V is TRBV6-2 or TRBV6-3 and J is TRBJ2-1, with D perhaps assigned TRBD1 or TRBD2 (5 bases each). The V and J ends lost 2 bases and 4 bases respectively, with 9 bases between them. Germline V lookup: CDR1 MNHEY, CDR2 SVGEGT. The length of the CDR3 is 14 residues. For the CDR3, the DNA is TGTGCCAGCAGTTACGAGGGACGGTACAATGAGCAGTTCTTC. This codes for CASSYEGRYNEQFF.

Only a few counts were recorded for this clonotype. The genes are TRBV20-1 and TRBJ2-3; TRBD2 matches at 8 bases. This CDR3 has 16 amino acids. CDR1 DFQATT and CDR2 SNEGSKA come from the germline V gene (reference sequence). Unmatched junction bases numbered 10, after V lost 0 bases and J lost 5 bases. This chain's CDR3 is CSARDMEAGDIDTQYF. In DNA, the CDR3 is TGCAGTGCTAGAGATATGGAAGCGGGAGATATAGATACGCAGTATTTT.

In this sample, this clonotype turned up a few times. The chain joins TRBV7-8 to TRBJ2-1; D may match TRBD1 or TRBD2 (6 bases each). The V gene lost 5 bases and the J gene lost 8 bases, with 25 bases spanning the gap. This CDR3 has 17 residues. CDR1 SGHVS and CDR2 FQNEAQ come from the germline V gene. The CDR3 protein is CASSPRQWRGTRDEQFF. CDR3 in DNA: TGTGCCAGCAGCCCGAGACAGTGGAGGGGGACACGGGATGAGCAGTTCTTC.

This clonotype was detected only a few times. This chain uses TRBV9 with TRBJ2-5, with D maybe TRBD2 (5 bases). The CDR3 contains 14 residues. From germline, CDR1 is SGDLS and CDR2 YYNGEE. V shed 0 bases and J shed 5 bases, with 11 bases lying between them. CDR3 residues: CASSVAISEETQYF. CDR3 DNA: TGTGCCAGCAGCGTAGCTATTAGCGAGGAGACCCAGTACTTC.